These T cell receptor beta chains were read from a single sample in a study of identical twins. TCRdb fed the 5' RACE reads into MiXCR, producing one record per CDR3 protein. Here the sample spans about 550,000 distinct CDR3 sequences, about 20% being singletons. This sample also belongs to another study, concerning yellow fever vaccine responses in identical twins.

Sequenced: CD4+ T cells sorted from blood. The receptors come from a woman under 30 in good health. CDR3s include the opening cysteine and the closing phenylalanine or tryptophan. The D gene is left open where the match is weak. Clone sizes are given selectively: once, few, many, or a class where the clone is expanded.

clone_size	v_call	d_call	j_call	cdr3_aa	cdr3_nt
few	TRBV7-8	-	TRBJ1-2	CASTLGLRQGSGYTF	TGTGCCAGCACCTTAGGCCTCAGGCAGGGCTCTGGCTACACCTTC
-	TRBV29-1	-	TRBJ2-1	CSVAKGHNEQFF	TGCAGCGTTGCCAAGGGGCACAATGAGCAGTTCTTC
-	TRBV11-2	TRBD1	TRBJ2-3	CASSSNRGLTDTQYF	TGTGCCAGCAGCTCCAACAGGGGTCTGACAGATACGCAGTATTTT
-	TRBV7-9	TRBD2	TRBJ2-1	CASSLGTRNEQFF	TGTGCCAGCAGCTTAGGGACTAGGAATGAGCAGTTCTTC
few	TRBV6-5	-	TRBJ2-7	CASSYAEARYEQYF	TGTGCCAGCAGTTACGCCGAGGCCCGCTACGAGCAGTACTTC
few	TRBV20-1	-	TRBJ2-4	CSARAGPRQAKNIQYF	TGCAGTGCTAGAGCTGGGCCGCGGCAAGCCAAAAACATTCAGTACTTC
-	TRBV5-1	-	TRBJ2-1	CASSDLDGMGNEQFF	TGCGCCAGCAGCGATCTAGATGGGATGGGCAATGAGCAGTTCTTC
-	TRBV24-1	-	TRBJ2-2	CATSDLFGGATTGELFF	TGTGCCACCAGTGATTTGTTTGGCGGGGCCACTACCGGGGAGCTGTTTTTT
few	TRBV27	-	TRBJ2-5	CASSQRTPARTQYF	TGTGCCAGCAGTCAGCGGACACCCGCAAGGACCCAGTACTTC
-	TRBV12-3/TRBV12-4	TRBD2	TRBJ2-7	CASSPGLARPFYEQYF	TGTGCCAGCAGTCCGGGACTAGCGAGACCTTTCTACGAGCAGTACTTC
-	TRBV28	-	TRBJ2-5	CASSQNRWRGQETQYF	TGTGCCAGCAGTCAGAACAGGTGGAGGGGCCAAGAGACCCAGTACTTC
-	TRBV12-3/TRBV12-4	-	TRBJ2-1	CASSFRDSRVF	TGTGCCAGCAGTTTTAGGGACTCGCGGGTCTTC
-	TRBV5-1	-	TRBJ2-1	CASKVDNEQFF	TGCGCCAGCAAAGTAGACAATGAGCAGTTCTTC
few	TRBV20-1	-	TRBJ2-1	CSAGTWQDRGEQFF	TGCAGTGCCGGGACATGGCAGGATAGGGGTGAGCAGTTCTTC
-	TRBV20-1	-	TRBJ2-1	CSAERVVEQFF	TGCAGTGCTGAACGGGTGGTTGAGCAGTTCTTC
-	TRBV27	TRBD2	TRBJ2-2	CASSLLPASGRDTGELFF	TGTGCCAGCAGTTTATTACCGGCTAGCGGGAGGGACACCGGGGAGCTGTTTTTT
few	TRBV5-8	-	TRBJ1-1	CASSQPPENTEAFF	TGTGCCAGCAGTCAACCTCCTGAGAACACTGAAGCTTTCTTT
few	TRBV20-1	-	TRBJ2-4	CSARDREKVNLAKNIQYF	TGCAGTGCTAGAGATCGTGAGAAAGTCAATTTAGCCAAAAACATTCAGTACTTC
few	TRBV7-9	-	TRBJ1-5	CASSQSGGGNQPQHF	TGTGCCAGCAGCCAGTCGGGGGGAGGCAATCAGCCCCAGCATTTT
-	TRBV2	TRBD1	TRBJ2-6	CASSGDRGNTGANVLTF	TGTGCCAGCAGTGGTGACAGGGGAAACACTGGGGCCAACGTCCTGACTTTC
-	TRBV3-1	TRBD2	TRBJ2-3	CASSQPLGTSREADTQYF	TGTGCCAGCAGCCAACCTCTCGGGACTAGTAGGGAGGCAGATACGCAGTATTTT
few	TRBV29-1	-	TRBJ2-7	CSASRGGQTTEEQYF	TGCAGCGCCTCGAGGGGGGGACAGACTACGGAGGAGCAGTACTTC
-	TRBV5-1	-	TRBJ1-1	CASSYSGRGTEAFF	TGCGCCAGCAGCTATAGCGGGAGGGGGACTGAAGCTTTCTTT
-	TRBV5-1	TRBD2	TRBJ2-1	CASSSPSGGTNSYNEQFF	TGCGCCAGCAGCTCCCCGTCGGGGGGAACAAACTCCTACAATGAGCAGTTCTTC
-	TRBV3-1	-	TRBJ2-3	CASSQFTGGTDTQYF	TGTGCCAGCAGCCAGTTTACGGGGGGCACAGATACGCAGTATTTT
many	TRBV11-1	TRBD2	TRBJ2-1	CASSLISGGGWGSYNEQFF	TGTGCCAGCAGCCTAATTAGCGGGGGAGGTTGGGGCTCCTACAATGAGCAGTTCTTC
-	TRBV20-1	-	TRBJ2-1	CSAGGTVVHEQFF	TGCAGTGCTGGCGGGACAGTGGTCCATGAGCAGTTCTTC
few	TRBV5-5	-	TRBJ1-3	CASSLGPRGNTIYF	TGTGCCAGCAGCTTGGGACCGAGGGGAAACACCATATATTTT
few	TRBV6-5	TRBD1	TRBJ1-5	CASSPSAQGVSNQPQHF	TGTGCCAGCAGTCCCTCGGCTCAGGGGGTAAGCAATCAGCCCCAGCATTTT
-	TRBV11-2	-	TRBJ1-1	CASSPLPGFWAEAFF	TGTGCCAGCAGCCCATTACCAGGGTTCTGGGCTGAAGCTTTCTTT
-	TRBV5-6	-	TRBJ1-1	CASSTPRDKMNTEAFF	TGTGCCAGCAGCACCCCCCGCGACAAGATGAACACTGAAGCTTTCTTT
-	TRBV20-1	-	TRBJ2-3	CSASSSVDTQYF	TGCAGTGCCAGCTCTAGCGTCGATACGCAGTATTTT
-	TRBV9	TRBD2	TRBJ2-3	CASSVARGLAESDTQYF	TGTGCCAGCAGCGTAGCCCGGGGACTAGCGGAGTCAGATACGCAGTATTTT
-	TRBV6-5	TRBD2	TRBJ2-3	CASSYRAGGSTDTQYF	TGTGCCAGCAGTTACCGCGCGGGAGGGAGCACAGATACGCAGTATTTT
-	TRBV7-2	-	TRBJ2-3	CASSLVEGVGDTQYF	TGTGCCAGCAGCTTAGTGGAGGGCGTGGGGGATACGCAGTATTTT
few	TRBV5-1	TRBD2	TRBJ2-1	CASHTGTRSPNEQFF	TGCGCCAGCCACACCGGGACTAGGAGCCCCAATGAGCAGTTCTTC
-	TRBV5-1	TRBD1	TRBJ2-3	CASFRDRGTDTQYF	TGCGCCAGCTTCCGGGACAGGGGCACAGATACGCAGTATTTT
-	TRBV7-8	-	TRBJ2-3	CASSRRRGGGNTQYF	TGTGCCAGCAGCCGGAGGCGGGGAGGCGGGAATACGCAGTATTTT
-	TRBV3-1	TRBD1	TRBJ1-2	CASQPGQGTYGYTF	TGTGCCAGCCAACCGGGACAGGGCACCTATGGCTACACCTTC
few	TRBV2	TRBD1	TRBJ1-1	CASIDRGMNTEAFF	TGTGCCAGCATTGACAGGGGGATGAACACTGAAGCTTTCTTT
-	TRBV6-1	TRBD1	TRBJ2-5	CASSRTGFRETQYF	TGTGCCAGCAGTCGGACAGGGTTTCGAGAGACCCAGTACTTC
few	TRBV5-1	-	TRBJ2-2	CASSSGHTNTGELFF	TGCGCCAGCAGTTCGGGACATACGAACACCGGGGAGCTGTTTTTT
few	TRBV24-1	-	TRBJ2-3	CATSDSSLEGTDTQYF	TGTGCCACCAGTGACTCCTCACTAGAGGGCACAGATACGCAGTATTTT